The rows below give T cell receptor beta chains drawn from one sample of a study of blood T cells in healthy people across ages. TCRdb recomputed calls from the 5' RACE reads with MiXCR, one row per CDR3 protein. Of 1.4 million to 1.5 million distinct CDR3 sequences in the sample, roughly 40% were seen once. Sequencing was carried out using blood. The receptor source for this set is a young woman in good health. CDR3s include the opening cysteine and the closing phenylalanine or tryptophan. The D gene is left open where the match is weak. Only part of the rows carry a size: once, few, many, or a class if the clone is expanded.

j_gene,d_gene,abundance,v_gene,CDR3aa,CDR3nt
TRBJ1-2,.,.,TRBV13,CASSLRSRQNYGYTF,TGTGCCAGCAGCTTAAGGTCCCGACAAAACTATGGCTACACCTTC
TRBJ2-5,.,.,TRBV5-1,CASAGVGAETQYF,TGCGCCAGCGCTGGGGTTGGCGCAGAGACCCAGTACTTC
TRBJ1-5,.,.,TRBV12-3/TRBV12-4,CASSRAAGGPGSNQPQHF,TGTGCCAGCAGTCGCGCCGCCGGGGGTCCCGGAAGCAATCAGCCCCAGCATTTT
TRBJ2-1,TRBD2,.,TRBV29-1,CSVPTGTSGGVSYNEQFF,TGCAGCGTCCCCACCGGGACTAGCGGGGGGGTATCCTACAATGAGCAGTTCTTC
TRBJ1-2,.,few,TRBV29-1,CSVDQAPTGYTF,TGCAGCGTTGACCAGGCCCCAACAGGCTACACCTTC
TRBJ2-3,.,.,TRBV7-3,CASGGTLGDTQYF,TGTGCCAGCGGTGGAACTTTAGGGGATACGCAGTATTTT
TRBJ2-3,TRBD1,.,TRBV6-1,CASSSGTAHTDTQYF,TGTGCCAGCAGCTCCGGGACAGCACACACAGATACGCAGTATTTT
TRBJ1-5,.,few,TRBV20-1,CSARATDSRGGNQPQHF,TGCAGTGCTAGAGCTACGGACTCCCGGGGAGGGAATCAGCCCCAGCATTTT
TRBJ1-4,TRBD1,.,TRBV9,CASSAPGQGEEKLFF,TGTGCCAGCAGCGCCCCGGGACAGGGAGAGGAAAAACTGTTTTTT
TRBJ2-3,.,.,TRBV18,CASSPSGGPSTDTQYF,TGTGCCAGCTCACCAAGTGGGGGCCCTAGCACAGATACGCAGTATTTT
TRBJ2-7,TRBD2,once,TRBV10-3,CAISGSAGDHNEQYF,TGTGCCATCAGTGGATCAGCGGGGGACCACAATGAGCAGTACTTC
TRBJ2-3,.,few,TRBV4-1,CASSPVARPGTDTQYF,TGTGCCAGCAGTCCCGTGGCAAGACCCGGCACAGATACGCAGTATTTT
TRBJ1-2,.,.,TRBV5-1,CASSLSGDPYGYTF,TGCGCCAGCAGCCTATCAGGGGACCCCTATGGCTACACCTTC
TRBJ1-2,.,few,TRBV6-6,CASSLYRFGYGYTF,TGTGCCAGCAGTTTGTACAGGTTCGGCTATGGCTACACCTTC
TRBJ1-1,TRBD1,.,TRBV3-1,CASSQDSTGGNTEAFF,TGTGCCAGCAGCCAAGATTCAACAGGGGGTAACACTGAAGCTTTCTTT
TRBJ1-5,.,once,TRBV4-1,CASSDSGARQPQHF,TGCGCCAGCAGTGACTCGGGGGCGCGTCAGCCCCAGCATTTT
TRBJ2-1,TRBD2,few,TRBV5-1,CASLAGSSYNEQFF,TGCGCCAGTTTAGCGGGAAGCTCCTACAATGAGCAGTTCTTC
TRBJ1-2,TRBD1,few,TRBV6-5,CASSLDRGQVYGYTF,TGTGCCAGCAGCCTAGACAGGGGGCAGGTCTATGGCTACACCTTC
TRBJ2-1,TRBD2,once,TRBV20-1,CGAPRTSGWNNERFF,TGCGGTGCTCCTAGGACTAGCGGGTGGAACAATGAGCGGTTCTTC
TRBJ2-4,.,.,TRBV5-1,CASSLGLDKNIQYF,TGCGCCAGCAGCTTGGGGCTAGACAAAAACATTCAGTACTTC
TRBJ2-7,.,.,TRBV21-1,CASSHRWSSLVCEQYF,TGTGCCAGCAGCCATAGGTGGTCCTCCCTCGTCTGCGAGCAGTACTTC
TRBJ2-5,.,few,TRBV7-2,CASSLVSGVQETQYF,TGTGCCAGCAGCTTAGTCTCGGGGGTCCAAGAGACCCAGTACTTC
TRBJ2-5,.,.,TRBV10-3,CATGTDPYNVEYF,TGTGCCACGGGGACCGACCCCTATAACGTGGAGTACTTC
TRBJ2-4,TRBD2,.,TRBV20-1,CSARDSGGKDIQYF,TGCAGTGCTAGAGATTCGGGGGGAAAAGACATTCAGTACTTC
TRBJ2-1,.,few,TRBV5-1,CASSLPHRVGEVYNEQFF,TGCGCCAGCAGCTTGCCCCACAGGGTCGGGGAGGTGTACAATGAGCAGTTCTTC
TRBJ2-7,TRBD1,few,TRBV27,CASSLGTTGDEQYF,TGTGCCAGCAGTTTGGGAACAACAGGGGACGAGCAGTACTTC
TRBJ1-4,TRBD1,.,TRBV5-1,CASSQGQPKEKLFF,TGCGCCAGCAGCCAGGGACAGCCAAAGGAAAAACTGTTTTTT
TRBJ1-2,.,few,TRBV15,CATSSPEQGLYGYTF,TGTGCCACCAGCAGTCCCGAGCAGGGTTTGTATGGCTACACCTTC